Sequencing of this TCR beta chain was carried out in a study of shared clonotypes between healthy human individuals. Study-wide findings and caveats: Sorted-subset sequencing was shown by rarefaction to be incomplete despite large depth.

CDR3 length: 15 amino acids. Germline CDR1 MGHRA, CDR2 YSYEKL. Trimming took 1 base from V and 4 from J; bases not matched to a gene: 5. Worth noting for this clone: What it binds is not known.

Produced via immunoSEQ multiplex PCR; TCRdb's table is partial and in-frame only. The sample records 2,100,000 or so clones, approximately 96% being singletons. Specimen: naive CD4+ T cells sorted from blood. The subset denotes: CD45RA+ positively selected. The rearrangement uses TRBV4-1 and TRBJ2-7; 9 bases line up with TRBD2. This TCR came from a man between 18 and 35 years old in good health. CDR3 in amino acids: CASSQGFSGRYEQYF. The CDR3 DNA follows: TGCGCCAGCAGCCAAGGGTTCAGCGGGAGGTACGAGCAGTACTTC.